This section outlines one TCR beta chain sequence together with its context. This clonotype was found a few times. This receptor's antigen is unknown. No base quality information exists; no much larger clone differs at one position. Sequencing was performed on an Illumina NovaSeq 6000. TCR cDNA was synthesized by 5'RACE template switching, through which a universal primer site and unique molecular identifiers were introduced. Priming of cDNA synthesis was performed from both the TCR alpha and TCR beta constant segments. Two PCR steps were used to amplify libraries, with sample barcodes and sequencing adapters being added in the second step. Libraries were sequenced on Illumina HiSeq 2500 (2x100 bp) or NovaSeq (2x150 bp). The original methods were these. MIGEC was used to demultiplex reads and collapse the reads into UMI consensus sequences, and MiXCR was used for V(D)J alignment. Using edgeR on replicate PBMC samples, clonotypes were called vaccine-responding if FDR was below 0.01 and the log2 fold change was above 5 up to day 15. CD4 or CD8 identity was assigned to each bulk clonotype according to whether the clonotype was present at higher abundance in the sequenced CD4 repertoire or the sequenced CD8 repertoire. TCRdb reworked the public reads: Q25 trimming with fastp, MiXCR clone assembly, productive beta chains retained. For every CDR3 protein sequence, its rows merge into one entry that carries the most common genes and DNA. These V and J calls rely on TCRdb rather than the paper's analysis. The table for this sample lists some 320,000 distinct CDR3 sequences; 8.5% to 10% of them were counted only once. The top ten clonotypes cover 3% to 3.5% of the sample.

What this sample's treatment or condition label stands for: live attenuated yellow fever vaccine strain. PBMCs were isolated from peripheral blood using a standard Ficoll-Paque protocol. CD4 and CD8 T-cell fractions were isolated with Dynabeads CD4 and CD8 positive selection kits. TriZol was used to extract RNA from bulk PBMCs, from CD4 and CD8 fractions, and from dextramer-positive and dextramer-negative fractions. This sample is drawn from a study of T cells after yellow fever vaccination (dated by TCRdb to the late 2010s). With respect to the entire study: The SMART-Seq v4 Ultra Low Input RNA kit was used to prepare libraries from fractions with low cell numbers. To follow T-cell clones before and after primary and booster YFV17D yellow fever vaccination, bulk TCR alpha and beta repertoires were sequenced over time. Two healthy male donors, one aged 18 to 30 and one aged 30 to 40 years, were included in the cohort. Bulk PBMC replicates and cell subsets were isolated from blood drawn at multiple timepoints before and after both primary and secondary immunization.

Paper-wide results and their limitations: Computational filtering was needed because FACS-sorted repertoires could contain abundant contaminating clonotypes from the bulk population. The secondary T-cell response was weaker than the primary response but faster, peaking on day 5 instead of day 15. Most clones expanded after primary vaccination were re-detected after the booster (around 96% of CD4 and around 88% of CD8), suggesting broad memory maintenance. Because the study included only two donors, the extent to which the findings can be generalized is limited. A small fraction of clonotypes appeared in both the CD4 and CD8 compartments, likely as a result of convergent recombination.

The CDR3 goes from the cysteine to the phenylalanine over 16 residues. Just CDR3 DNA is preserved here, 48 bases in frame from base 1. V has 8 bases trimmed and J has 6 bases trimmed; junction bases matching no gene number 15. The sequence links TRBV12-3 or TRBV12-4 to TRBJ2-3; 9 junctional bases match TRBD2. The sequencing here drew on CD4+ T cells sorted from PBMCs, taken 5 days after the yellow fever booster vaccination. This TCR derives from a man between 18 and 29 years old who received the YFV17D yellow fever vaccine. The CDR3 region reads CASLQLGTSSLDTQYF. At the DNA level, the sequence is TGTGCCAGCCTCCAATTGGGGACTAGCAGCTTGGATACGCAGTATTTT.